Each of the 8 T cell receptor beta chains below was sequenced from the same sample in a study of shared clonotypes between healthy human individuals. The table came from immunoSEQ multiplex PCR; TCRdb's copy has only in-frame clones and leaves some out. This table has about 1 million clones, 60% to 80% appearing once. The sample was memory CD4+ T cells sorted from blood. Subset defined: CD45RA-negative fraction. These receptor sequences come from a man between 18 and 29 years old in good health.

The chain links TRBV15 to TRBJ1-1; TRBD1 might be the D (6 bases). This CDR3 comprises 14 residues. Trimming stripped 5 bases from V and 4 bases from J, with 14 bases between. The V gene's germline CDR1 is LNHNV and CDR2 YYDKDF (reference sequence). CDR3 sequence reads: CATSWPGGGTEAFF. Written as DNA, the CDR3 is TGTGCCACCAGCTGGCCCGGAGGGGGCACTGAAGCTTTCTTT.

The chain combines TRBV6-6 with TRBJ2-7, with D possibly being TRBD1 (5 bases). The CDR3 is 14 residues long. Trimming took 5 bases from V and 0 from J, leaving 11 bases between them. The germline V gene encodes CDR1 MNHNY and CDR2 SVGAGI (reference sequence). The CDR3 nucleotides read TGTGCCAGCAGTCCAGGACAATTCTCCTACGAGCAGTACTTC. Translated: CASSPGQFSYEQYF.

As concerns this clone: It is likely a read error: a sequence one base away is far more abundant. The chain recombines TRBV5-6 with TRBJ2-4, with D unclear. The CDR3 has 17 residues. Trimming stripped 0 bases from V and 3 bases from J, with 16 bases between. Germline CDR1 is SGHDT and CDR2 is YYEEEE. Here the CDR3 DNA reads TGTGCCAGCAGCTTGGTCGTCGCGATGGCTGGCAAAAACATTCAGTACTTC. The encoded protein is CASSLVVAMAGKNIQYF.

V and J are TRBV4-1 and TRBJ2-7, with D perhaps given as TRBD1 or TRBD2 (5 bases each). Germline V gene sequence: CDR1 MGHRA, CDR2 YSYEKL. The V end lost 0 bases, the J end lost 3 bases, and 12 bases lay between the germline ends. This CDR3 region has 15 residues. The CDR3 DNA follows: TGCGCCAGCAGCCAAGATGGTCCAGGGAGCTACGAGCAGTACTTC. This codes for CASSQDGPGSYEQYF.

This clone has only a few counts. The chain recombines TRBV5-4 with TRBJ2-7; possibly TRBD2 for D (5 bases). This CDR3 has 14 residues. V lost 3 bases, J lost 4 bases, and 14 bases lay in between. The germline V gene has CDR1 SGHNT and CDR2 YYREEE (reference sequence). The chain's CDR3 is CASSSRSEVYEQYF. The CDR3 DNA reads as TGTGCCAGCAGCTCCCGGTCGGAGGTGTACGAGCAGTACTTC.

The V call is TRBV13, the J call TRBJ2-7; 11 bases line up with TRBD2. The V gene's germline CDR1 is PRHDT and CDR2 FYEKMQ (reference sequence). The CDR3 sequence is 15 residues long. Unmatched junction bases numbered 7, after V lost 1 base and J lost 8 bases. CDR3 loop: CASSLVLLAGGQQYF. CDR3 DNA sequence: TGTGCCAGCAGCTTAGTCCTTCTAGCGGGGGGACAGCAGTACTTC. Supplemented by reference TRBV13 and TRBJ2-7, the full variable domain reads AAGVIQSPRHLIKEKRETATLKCYPIPRHDTVYWYQQGPGQDPQFLISFYEKMQSDKGSIPDRFSAQQFSDYHSELNMSSLELGDSALYFCASSLVLLAGGQQYFGPGTRLTVT.

This clone was counted many times. This CDR3 is also generated by other DNA sequences in the sample. This chain links TRBV2 with TRBJ2-3, with 7 bases aligning to TRBD1. Germline loops: CDR1 SNHLY, CDR2 FYNNEI. This CDR3 region has 15 residues. Trimming removed 3 bases from V and 1 base from J; junction bases left unmatched: 4. For the CDR3, the DNA is TGTGCCAGCAGTGAGGGTCAGGGGGGCACAGATACGCAGTATTTT. It translates to CASSEGQGGTDTQYF.

V usage is TRBV6-5 and J usage is TRBJ2-7; D ambiguous. The CDR3 spans 12 residues. The V end was cut by 5 bases, the J end by 0 bases, with 5 bases between. Looked up from germline, CDR1 is MNHEY and CDR2 is SVGAGI. The CDR3 spells CASSPHSYEQYF. As DNA, the CDR3 is TGTGCCAGCAGTCCGCACTCCTACGAGCAGTACTTC.